The 14 T cell receptor beta chains listed next were all sequenced from one sample in a study of shared T cell receptors in the human thymus. Repertoires were generated with immunoSEQ multiplex PCR, while TCRdb's copy carries only in-frame clones and drops some. The sample holds 500,000 to 750,000 clones, around 89% seen once. The same sample was also studied in work on human thymus T cells.

Sequencing used thymocytes. These receptors were collected from a boy younger than two with a congenital heart defect.

The rearrangement uses TRBV27 and TRBJ2-2; D is possibly TRBD1 (6 bases). There are 17 residues in the CDR3. Germline V gene sequence: CDR1 MNHEY, CDR2 SMNVEV (reference sequence). The V gene lost 4 bases and the J gene lost 3 bases, with 18 bases spanning the gap. The CDR3 nucleotides are TGTGCCAGCAGTTCCTGGGACCCAGGGGCGGACACCGGGGAGCTGTTTTTT. This translates into CASSSWDPGADTGELFF.

This chain connects TRBV7-2 to TRBJ2-7, with D possibly matching TRBD2 (5 bases). This CDR3 has 15 residues. V was cut by 3 bases and J by 2 bases, with 14 bases left in between. The germline gives CDR1 SGHTA, CDR2 FQGNSA. CDR3 sequence (DNA): TGTGCCAGCAGCTTCGGGTCGGGGAGTCCCTACGAGCAGTACTTC. Translating it yields CASSFGSGSPYEQYF.

CDR3 region: CASSGTHPSSYNEQFF. DNA of the CDR3: TGTGCCAGCAGCGGGACTCACCCGAGCTCCTACAATGAGCAGTTCTTC. The rearrangement joins TRBV5-6 to TRBJ2-1; D possibly corresponds to TRBD2 (6 bases). Germline V gene lookup returns CDR1 SGHDT and CDR2 YYEEEE. Trimming shortened V by 4 bases and J by 0 bases, and 14 bases separated the two germline ends. CDR3 length: 16 residues.

The chain carries TRBV4-2 and TRBJ2-5, with 10 bases matching TRBD2. CDR3 length: 19 amino acids. Germline CDR1 LGHNA, CDR2 YNFKEQ. V shed 1 base and J 4 bases; nucleotides not matched to a gene: 15. The CDR3 sequence: CASSQGKNSGRIWGETQYF. For the CDR3, the DNA is TGTGCCAGCAGCCAAGGGAAGAATAGCGGGAGGATCTGGGGAGAGACCCAGTACTTC.

The chain is built from TRBV28 and TRBJ1-5; unclear D gene. CDR1 MDHEN and CDR2 SYDVKM come from the germline V gene. The germline V and J ends were trimmed by 2 bases and 4 bases, with 12 bases remaining between them. The CDR3 runs 15 residues. This chain's CDR3 is CASSLASRDNQPQHF. The CDR3 DNA follows: TGTGCCAGCAGTTTAGCGTCGAGGGATAATCAGCCCCAGCATTTT.

The rearrangement joins TRBV7-9 to TRBJ2-1; 8 positions agree with TRBD1. The V gene's germline CDR1 is SEHNR and CDR2 FQNEAQ (reference sequence). J was trimmed by 1 base and V by 0 bases; bases with no gene match: 8. The CDR3 has 18 amino acids. DNA of the CDR3: TGTGCCAGCAGCTTAGCGCGAGACAGGGGTAAATCCTACAATGAGCAGTTCTTC. It translates to CASSLARDRGKSYNEQFF.

The chain is built from TRBV5-1 and TRBJ2-7; 10 nucleotides line up with TRBD1. This CDR3 is 14 amino acids long. Germline CDR1 and CDR2: SGHRS and YFSETQ. V lost 4 bases, J lost 5 bases, and 6 bases stayed unmatched. Here the CDR3 reads CASSMDRGKNEQYF. For the CDR3, the DNA is TGCGCCAGCAGCATGGACAGGGGGAAGAACGAGCAGTACTTC.

The chain recombines TRBV4-2 with TRBJ2-7; D gene uncertain. CDR1 is LGHNA and CDR2 is YNFKEQ in the germline V gene. V was shortened by 1 base and J by 0 bases, with 19 bases between the two germline ends. CDR3 size: 18 residues. Here the CDR3 DNA reads TGTGCCAGCAGCCAAGCGGTAGTGAGCGTCTTAAGCTCCTACGAGCAGTACTTC. Protein product: CASSQAVVSVLSSYEQYF.

The rearrangement joins TRBV27 to TRBJ1-3, with D hard to call. The CDR3 totals 15 residues. CDR1 and CDR2 from the germline V gene are MNHEY and SMNVEV (reference sequence). V shed 5 bases and J shed 4 bases, with 15 bases lying between them. CDR3 sequence (DNA): TGTGCCAGCAGTCCCGGGTTATTAAAGGGAAACACCATATATTTT. This sequence encodes CASSPGLLKGNTIYF.

The chain couples TRBV4-1 to TRBJ2-5, with D possibly being TRBD2 (5 bases). Germline assignment: CDR1 MGHRA and CDR2 YSYEKL. This CDR3 has 14 residues. Trimming removed 1 base from V and 2 bases from J, with 8 bases in between. CDR3 sequence reads: CASSQVEEQETQYF. The CDR3 nucleotides read TGCGCCAGCAGCCAAGTGGAGGAACAAGAGACCCAGTACTTC.

The J gene is TRBJ2-5, the V gene TRBV11-3; D call uncertain. Germline V CDR1 and CDR2: SGHNT, YENEEA. CDR3 length: 13 amino acids. V lost 5 bases to trimming and J lost 7 bases, with 14 bases between them. CDR3 in DNA: TGTGCCAGCAGCCCTTCGTGCGGTGGGACCCAGTACTTC. This codes for CASSPSCGGTQYF.

V usage is TRBV11-3 and J usage is TRBJ1-4, with D perhaps matching TRBD1 (6 bases). This CDR3 region has 15 residues. Germline loops: CDR1 SGHNT, CDR2 YENEEA. V was shortened by 4 bases and J by 1 base, with 10 bases between the two germline ends. CDR3 bases: TGTGCCAGCAGCTCCCGCAGGGGAACTAATGAAAAACTGTTTTTT. It specifies CASSSRRGTNEKLFF.

There are a few counts of this clone. This chain links TRBV29-1 with TRBJ2-5; TRBD2 matches at 8 bases. The CDR3 covers 13 residues. Germline V lookup: CDR1 SQVTM, CDR2 ANQGSEA. J was trimmed by 4 bases and V by 0 bases; bases with no gene match: 1. The DNA for the CDR3 is TGCAGCGTTGAAGATCGGGGGGGAGAGACCCAGTACTTC. As protein: CSVEDRGGETQYF.

This chain joins TRBV28 and TRBJ2-7; TRBD1 aligns across 9 bases. V was clipped by 5 bases and J by 9 bases; unmatched bases: 11. The germline V gene has CDR1 MDHEN and CDR2 SYDVKM. This CDR3 contains 14 residues. DNA for the CDR3: TGTGCCAGCAGTCCCCGGGACAGGGCCGCAGGGCAGTACTTC. Its protein is CASSPRDRAAGQYF.